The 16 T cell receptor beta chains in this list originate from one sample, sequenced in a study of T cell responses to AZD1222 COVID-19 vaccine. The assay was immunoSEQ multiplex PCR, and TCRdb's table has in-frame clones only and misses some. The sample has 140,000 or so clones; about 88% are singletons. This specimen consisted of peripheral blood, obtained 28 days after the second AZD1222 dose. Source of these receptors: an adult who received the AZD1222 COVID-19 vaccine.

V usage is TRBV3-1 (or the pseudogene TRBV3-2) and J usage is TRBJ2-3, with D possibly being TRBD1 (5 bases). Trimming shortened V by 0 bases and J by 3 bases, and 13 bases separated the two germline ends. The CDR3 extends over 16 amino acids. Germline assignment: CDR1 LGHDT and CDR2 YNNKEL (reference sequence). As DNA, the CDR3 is TGTGCCAGCAGCCAAGAGTTAGAAGGGGCAACAGATACGCAGTATTTT. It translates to CASSQELEGATDTQYF.

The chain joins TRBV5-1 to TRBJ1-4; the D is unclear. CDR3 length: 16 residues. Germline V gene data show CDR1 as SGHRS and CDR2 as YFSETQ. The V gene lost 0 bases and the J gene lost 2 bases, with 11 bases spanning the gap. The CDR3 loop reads CASSLALGRTNEKLFF. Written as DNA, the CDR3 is TGCGCCAGCAGCTTGGCTTTGGGGAGGACTAATGAAAAACTGTTTTTT.

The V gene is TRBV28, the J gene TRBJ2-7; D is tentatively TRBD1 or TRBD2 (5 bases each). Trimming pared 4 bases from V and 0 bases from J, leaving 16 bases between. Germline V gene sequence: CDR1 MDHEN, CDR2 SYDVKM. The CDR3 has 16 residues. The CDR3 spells CASSSQGDLRSYEQYF. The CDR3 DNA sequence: TGTGCCAGCAGTTCTCAAGGGGACCTCCGCTCCTACGAGCAGTACTTC. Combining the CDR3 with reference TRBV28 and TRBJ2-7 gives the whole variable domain DVKVTQSSRYLVKRTGEKVFLECVQDMDHENMFWYRQDPGLGLRLIYFSYDVKMKEKGDIPEGYSVSREKKERFSLILESASTNQTSMYLCASSSQGDLRSYEQYFGPGTRLTVT.

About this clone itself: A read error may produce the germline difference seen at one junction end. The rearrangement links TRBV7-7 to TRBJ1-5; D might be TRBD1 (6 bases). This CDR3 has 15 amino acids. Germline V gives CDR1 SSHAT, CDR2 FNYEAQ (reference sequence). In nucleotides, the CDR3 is TGTGCTAGCAGCTTAGTCTGGACAGTCGATCAGCCCCAGCATTTT. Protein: CASSLVWTVDQPQHF.

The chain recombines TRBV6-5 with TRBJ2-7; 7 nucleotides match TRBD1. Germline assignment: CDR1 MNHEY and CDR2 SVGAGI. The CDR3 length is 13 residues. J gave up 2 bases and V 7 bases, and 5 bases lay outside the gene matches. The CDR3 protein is CASTGTAAYEQYF. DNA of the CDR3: TGTGCCAGCACAGGGACAGCGGCCTACGAGCAGTACTTC.

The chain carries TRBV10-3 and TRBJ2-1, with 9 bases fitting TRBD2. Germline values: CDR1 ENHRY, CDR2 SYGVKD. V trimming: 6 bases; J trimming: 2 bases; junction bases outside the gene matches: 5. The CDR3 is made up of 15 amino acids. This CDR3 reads CAISSTSGPYNEQFF. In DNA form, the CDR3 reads TGTGCCATCAGCTCAACTAGCGGGCCCTACAATGAGCAGTTCTTC.

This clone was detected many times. CDR3 region: CASSQVTTNEKLFF. The CDR3 bases are TGCGCCAGCAGCCAAGTGACAACTAATGAAAAACTGTTTTTT. J is TRBJ1-4 and V is TRBV4-1; D unresolved. The length of the CDR3 is 14 residues. The V gene's germline CDR1 is MGHRA and CDR2 YSYEKL. Trimming pared 1 base from V and 0 bases from J, leaving 3 bases between.

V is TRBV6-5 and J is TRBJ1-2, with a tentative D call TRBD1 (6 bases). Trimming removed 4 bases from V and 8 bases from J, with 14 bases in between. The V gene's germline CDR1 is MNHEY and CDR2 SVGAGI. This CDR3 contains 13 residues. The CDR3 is CASSLDSIDGYTF. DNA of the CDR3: TGTGCCAGCAGTTTGGACAGTATTGACGGCTACACCTTC.

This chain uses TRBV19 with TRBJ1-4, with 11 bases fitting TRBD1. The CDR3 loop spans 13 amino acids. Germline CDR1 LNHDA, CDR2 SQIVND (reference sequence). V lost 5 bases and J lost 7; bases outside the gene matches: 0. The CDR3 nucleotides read TGTGCCAGTAGTGGGACAGGGGGTGAAAAACTGTTTTTT. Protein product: CASSGTGGEKLFF.

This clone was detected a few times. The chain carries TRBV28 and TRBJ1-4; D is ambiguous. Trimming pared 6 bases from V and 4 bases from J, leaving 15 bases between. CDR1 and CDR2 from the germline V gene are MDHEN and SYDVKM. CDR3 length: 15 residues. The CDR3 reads CASSLPRHSNEKLFF. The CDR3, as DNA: TGTGCCAGCAGCCTACCCCGGCACAGTAATGAAAAACTGTTTTTT.

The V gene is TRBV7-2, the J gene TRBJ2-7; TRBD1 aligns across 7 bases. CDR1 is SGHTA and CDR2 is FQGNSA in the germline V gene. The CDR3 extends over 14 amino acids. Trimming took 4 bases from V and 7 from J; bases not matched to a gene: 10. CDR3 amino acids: CASSSRTGLEEQYF. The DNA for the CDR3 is TGTGCCAGCAGCTCTCGGACAGGTTTGGAGGAGCAGTACTTC.

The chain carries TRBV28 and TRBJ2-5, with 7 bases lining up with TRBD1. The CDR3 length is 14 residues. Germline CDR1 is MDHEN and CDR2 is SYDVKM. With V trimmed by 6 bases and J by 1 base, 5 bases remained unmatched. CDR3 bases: TGTGCCAGCAGCCTAGGACAGGTCCAAGAGACCCAGTACTTC. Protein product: CASSLGQVQETQYF.

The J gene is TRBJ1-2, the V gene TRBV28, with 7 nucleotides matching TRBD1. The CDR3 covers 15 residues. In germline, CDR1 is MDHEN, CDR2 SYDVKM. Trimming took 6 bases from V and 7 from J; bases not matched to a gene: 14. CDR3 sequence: CASSLTYRQGSGYTF. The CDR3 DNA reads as TGTGCCAGCAGCCTCACCTACAGACAGGGTTCTGGCTACACCTTC.

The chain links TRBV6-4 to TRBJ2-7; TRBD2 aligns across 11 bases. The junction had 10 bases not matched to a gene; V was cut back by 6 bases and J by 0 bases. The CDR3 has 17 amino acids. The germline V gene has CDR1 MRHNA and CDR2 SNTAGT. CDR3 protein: CASSVQHGTSGSYEQYF. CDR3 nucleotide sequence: TGTGCCAGCAGCGTACAACACGGGACTAGCGGCTCCTACGAGCAGTACTTC.

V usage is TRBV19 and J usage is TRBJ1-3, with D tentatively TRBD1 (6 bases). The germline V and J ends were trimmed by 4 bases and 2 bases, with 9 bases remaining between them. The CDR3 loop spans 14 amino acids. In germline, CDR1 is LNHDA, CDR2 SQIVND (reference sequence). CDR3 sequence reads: CASSRGTTGNTIYF. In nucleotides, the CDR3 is TGTGCCAGTAGTAGGGGGACAACTGGAAACACCATATATTTT.

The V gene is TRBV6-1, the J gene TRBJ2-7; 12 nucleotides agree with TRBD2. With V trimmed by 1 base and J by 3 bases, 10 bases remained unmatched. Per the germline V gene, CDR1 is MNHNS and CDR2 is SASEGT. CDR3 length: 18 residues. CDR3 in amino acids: CASSEGTSGVVGDYEQYF. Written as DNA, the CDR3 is TGTGCCAGCAGTGAAGGGACTAGCGGGGTAGTGGGTGACTACGAGCAGTACTTC.